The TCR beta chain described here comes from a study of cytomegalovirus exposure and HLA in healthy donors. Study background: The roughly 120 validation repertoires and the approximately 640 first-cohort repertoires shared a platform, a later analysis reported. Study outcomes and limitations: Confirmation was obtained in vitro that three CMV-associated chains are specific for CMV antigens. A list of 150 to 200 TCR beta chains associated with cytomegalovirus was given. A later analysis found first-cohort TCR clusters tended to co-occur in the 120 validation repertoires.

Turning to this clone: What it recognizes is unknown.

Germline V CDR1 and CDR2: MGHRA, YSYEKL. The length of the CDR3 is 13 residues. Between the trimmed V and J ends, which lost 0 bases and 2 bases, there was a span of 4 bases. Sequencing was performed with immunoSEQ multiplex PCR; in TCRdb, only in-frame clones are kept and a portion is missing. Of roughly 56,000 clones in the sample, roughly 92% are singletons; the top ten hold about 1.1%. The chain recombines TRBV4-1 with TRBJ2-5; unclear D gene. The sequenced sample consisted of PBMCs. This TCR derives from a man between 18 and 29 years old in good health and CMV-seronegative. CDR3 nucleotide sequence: TGCGCCAGCAGCCAAGAAGCGCAAGAGACCCAGTACTTC. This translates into CASSQEAQETQYF.